Shown below are 28 T cell receptor beta chains from a single sample sequenced in a study of OX40 agonist ivuxolimab in advanced cancers. Library generation was performed with the immunoSEQ multiplex PCR assay. TCRdb holds this immuneACCESS table with in-frame rearrangements only. Some clones are missing; in checked studies, unresolved V genes explain under half, and the rest has no known cause. The sample table shows roughly 70,000 clones, and about 85% are seen once. In total, the top ten clones hold just over 2% of the sample. The material sequenced was CD4+ or CD8+ T cells sorted from blood, taken in a trial of the OX40 agonist ivuxolimab. The source of these receptors is an adult with an advanced solid tumor such as melanoma, head and neck, liver or kidney cancer.

The V and J genes are TRBV6-1 and TRBJ1-4; tentatively, D is TRBD1 (6 bases). Germline V CDR1 and CDR2: MNHNS, SASEGT. V lost 5 bases and J 8 bases, leaving 15 bases between the germline ends. CDR3 length equals 14 residues. The CDR3 here is CASSTGSIGEKLFF. CDR3 in DNA: TGTGCCAGCAGTACAGGGTCTATAGGGGAAAAACTGTTTTTT.

The chain is built from TRBV28 and TRBJ2-6; possible D gene TRBD2, 7 bases. V was cut by 2 bases and J by 0 bases, with 14 bases left in between. Germline values: CDR1 MDHEN, CDR2 SYDVKM. This CDR3 is 18 amino acids long. CDR3 sequence (DNA): TGTGCCAGCAGTTTACGTCAGGGGAGGGACTCTGGGGCCAACGTCCTGACTTTC. The encoded protein is CASSLRQGRDSGANVLTF.

The chain carries TRBV6-5 and TRBJ1-3, with TRBD1 as a possible D gene (6 bases). V was shortened by 6 bases and J by 1 base, with 13 bases between the two germline ends. There are 15 residues in the CDR3. Germline CDR1 reads MNHEY; CDR2 reads SVGAGI. The CDR3 reads CASRTSRGSGNTIYF. The CDR3 DNA sequence: TGTGCCAGCAGGACAAGCAGGGGTTCTGGAAACACCATATATTTT.

This chain uses TRBV6-1 with TRBJ1-5; D not resolved. The germline V and J ends were trimmed by 0 bases and 4 bases, with 4 bases remaining between them. Germline CDR1 and CDR2: MNHNS and SASEGT. This CDR3 contains 13 residues. The CDR3 region is CASSEATNQPQHF. CDR3 nucleotide sequence: TGTGCCAGCAGTGAAGCTACAAATCAGCCCCAGCATTTT.

This clone was picked up a small number of times. V usage is TRBV28 and J usage is TRBJ1-2, with a possible D match to TRBD1 (6 bases). Germline CDR1 is MDHEN and CDR2 is SYDVKM. V dropped 6 bases and J dropped 7 bases, with 18 bases sitting between them. The CDR3 is made up of 14 amino acids. The CDR3 sequence: CASSPRWGAPGYTF. CDR3 sequence (DNA): TGTGCCAGCAGCCCGAGATGGGGGGCGCCTGGCTACACCTTC.

This chain links TRBV27 with TRBJ2-7; 7 positions match TRBD2. CDR3 length: 16 residues. V shed 2 bases and J 0 bases; nucleotides not matched to a gene: 7. Germline V gives CDR1 MNHEY, CDR2 SMNVEV (reference sequence). The CDR3 here is CASSLLASGLSYEQYF. The CDR3 DNA reads TGTGCCAGCAGTTTACTCGCTAGCGGTCTCTCCTACGAGCAGTACTTC.

V gene TRBV18 combines with J gene TRBJ2-1; D not certain. V was shortened by 3 bases and J by 9 bases, with 12 bases between the two germline ends. Germline V gene sequence: CDR1 KGHSH, CDR2 LQKENI. The CDR3 extends over 13 amino acids. This CDR3 is CASSPAVGGEQFF. CDR3 in DNA: TGTGCCAGCTCACCCGCGGTAGGTGGTGAGCAGTTCTTC.

V gene TRBV7-2 combines with J gene TRBJ2-5, with TRBD2 identical over 10 bases. Germline assignment: CDR1 SGHTA and CDR2 FQGNSA. This CDR3 contains 16 residues. V lost 1 base, J lost 5 bases, and 7 bases stayed unmatched. The CDR3 bases are TGTGCCAGCAGCTTAGAGCGGGGGGGGGTTTTTGAGACCCAGTACTTC. Protein product: CASSLERGGVFETQYF. Together with reference TRBV7-2 and TRBJ2-5, the CDR3 gives the full variable domain: GAGVSQSPSNKVTEKGKDVELRCDPISGHTALYWYRQSLGQGLEFLIYFQGNSAPDKSGLPSDRFSAERTGGSVSTLTIQRTQQEDSAVYLCASSLERGGVFETQYFGPGTRLLVL.

The chain employs TRBV9 and TRBJ2-5, with D possibly TRBD1 on 7 matching bases. Trimming took 2 bases from V and 4 from J, leaving 9 bases between them. Germline-derived CDR1 and CDR2 are SGDLS and YYNGEE. This CDR3 comprises 13 residues. CDR3 amino acids: CASSVQGGETQYF. CDR3 coding DNA: TGTGCCAGCAGCGTGCAGGGGGGAGAGACCCAGTACTTC.

V usage is TRBV19 and J usage is TRBJ2-1; tentative D call: TRBD1 (6 bases). The CDR3 totals 17 residues. Trimming left V 5 bases short and J 2 bases short, with 19 bases between. The V gene's germline CDR1 is LNHDA and CDR2 SQIVND (reference sequence). The CDR3 reads CASSSSKGTNPYNEQFF. The CDR3 DNA sequence: TGTGCCAGTAGTTCTAGCAAGGGGACAAACCCCTACAATGAGCAGTTCTTC.

This chain uses TRBV7-9 with TRBJ1-1, with D possibly matching TRBD1 (6 bases). V lost 1 base, J lost 1 base, and 10 bases lay in between. The length of the CDR3 is 15 residues. Per the germline V gene, CDR1 is SEHNR and CDR2 is FQNEAQ (reference sequence). CDR3 coding DNA: TGTGCCAGCAGCTTAGGGATGACAGGGAACACTGAAGCTTTCTTT. It codes for CASSLGMTGNTEAFF.

Concerning this clone itself: One junction end does not reproduce the germline sequence, and a read error may be involved. The gene calls are TRBV7-2 and TRBJ2-2; 7 bases are shared with TRBD2. CDR3 length equals 14 residues. Germline-derived CDR1 and CDR2 are SGHTA and FQGNSA. CDR3 coding DNA: TGTGCCAGCAGCGTAGCGGGTGGCACCGGGGAGCTGTTTTTT. The encoded protein is CASSVAGGTGELFF.

V and J are TRBV5-1 and TRBJ1-1; D is possibly TRBD1 (6 bases). Germline values: CDR1 SGHRS, CDR2 YFSETQ. Trimming stripped 2 bases from V and 1 base from J, with 12 bases between. CDR3 size: 15 residues. The CDR3 loop reads CASSLPGTPNTEAFF. The CDR3 nucleotides read TGCGCCAGCAGCTTACCCGGGACACCGAACACTGAAGCTTTCTTT.

This chain uses TRBV14 with TRBJ1-1; D unresolved. The V gene lost 1 base and the J gene lost 6 bases, with 9 bases spanning the gap. The germline CDR1 and CDR2 sequences are SGHDN and FVKESK. CDR3 length: 13 amino acids. CDR3 protein: CASSQALRAEAFF. As DNA, the CDR3 is TGTGCCAGCAGCCAAGCTCTGAGAGCTGAAGCTTTCTTT.

This clone was counted a few times. V usage is TRBV2 and J usage is TRBJ1-6; no definite D call. The CDR3 spans 13 residues. Germline assignment: CDR1 SNHLY and CDR2 FYNNEI. Trimming pared 7 bases from V and 6 bases from J, leaving 10 bases between. CDR3 bases: TGTGCCAGCATTCCTGAGACTAATTCACCCCTCCACTTT. Protein: CASIPETNSPLHF.

The CDR3 reads CASSPQGVAGNTIYF. CDR3 in DNA: TGTGCCAGCTCACCTCAGGGGGTGGCTGGAAACACCATATATTTT. The V gene is TRBV18, the J gene TRBJ1-3, with 7 bases identical to TRBD1. The CDR3 is 15 amino acids. Germline trimming cut 3 bases from V and 2 bases from J; bases unmatched to any gene: 4. Germline assignment: CDR1 KGHSH and CDR2 LQKENI.

The chain recombines TRBV6-5 with TRBJ2-1; D uncertain. V gave up 5 bases and J gave up 12 bases, with 11 bases separating them. There are 11 residues in the CDR3. Germline CDR1 reads MNHEY; CDR2 reads SVGAGI. In DNA form, the CDR3 reads TGTGCCAGCAGTAAAGAGTTGCGGCAGTTCTTC. Its translation: CASSKELRQFF.

The genes are TRBV14 and TRBJ2-1; 9 bases are shared with TRBD2. This CDR3 comprises 16 residues. Germline CDR1 SGHDN, CDR2 FVKESK. Trimming removed 4 bases from V and 6 bases from J; junction bases left unmatched: 10. The CDR3 DNA is TGTGCCAGCAGCCGCATTTTAGCGGGAGCCAGCAATGAGCAGTTCTTC. It is translated as CASSRILAGASNEQFF.

This chain links TRBV19 with TRBJ2-7; D perhaps matches TRBD2 (5 bases). The CDR3 spans 14 residues. V dropped 2 bases and J dropped 1 base, with 9 bases sitting between them. Germline loops: CDR1 LNHDA, CDR2 SQIVND (reference sequence). The CDR3 here is CASSINRGSYEQYF. In DNA, the CDR3 is TGTGCCAGTAGTATAAATCGGGGATCCTACGAGCAGTACTTC. The variable domain in full, with the rest retrieved from reference TRBV19 and TRBJ2-7, is DGGITQSPKYLFRKEGQNVTLSCEQNLNHDAMYWYRQDPGQGLRLIYYSQIVNDFQKGDIAEGYSVSREKKESFPLTVTSAQKNPTAFYLCASSINRGSYEQYFGPGTRLTVT.

The genes are TRBV28 and TRBJ2-5; D unclear. The CDR3 sequence is 14 residues long. In germline, CDR1 is MDHEN, CDR2 SYDVKM. V lost 3 bases and J 11 bases, leaving 19 bases between the germline ends. The CDR3 reads CASSLSPRQSGQYF. As DNA, the CDR3 is TGTGCCAGCAGTTTGTCTCCCCGCCAGTCCGGGCAGTACTTC.

By proportion, this clone is medium-sized. V gene TRBV30 combines with J gene TRBJ1-5, with a possible D match to TRBD1 (5 bases). Germline values: CDR1 GTSNPN, CDR2 SVGIG (reference sequence). V was shortened by 2 bases and J by 5 bases, with 10 bases between the two germline ends. The CDR3 sequence is 13 residues long. The CDR3 spells CAWSIREYQPQHF. In DNA form, the CDR3 reads TGTGCCTGGAGTATCAGGGAATATCAGCCCCAGCATTTT.

The chain is built from TRBV28 and TRBJ2-2, with 10 bases lining up with TRBD2. J lost 0 bases, V lost 6 bases, and 10 bases had no gene match. The CDR3 consists of 18 residues. Germline loops: CDR1 MDHEN, CDR2 SYDVKM. CDR3 in amino acids: CASRRSGGNLANTGELFF. CDR3 DNA sequence: TGTGCCAGCAGACGTAGCGGGGGGAACCTCGCGAACACCGGGGAGCTGTTTTTT.

The chain recombines TRBV7-2 with TRBJ2-5, with D maybe TRBD2 (6 bases). V was shortened by 3 bases and J by 3 bases, with 11 bases between the two germline ends. CDR1 and CDR2 from the germline V gene are SGHTA and FQGNSA. This CDR3 comprises 14 residues. DNA of the CDR3: TGTGCCAGCAGCTTCTCGGGGGTCAAAGAGACCCAGTACTTC. Protein sequence: CASSFSGVKETQYF.

The J gene is TRBJ2-3, the V gene TRBV7-2; no firm D call. Germline V lookup: CDR1 SGHTA, CDR2 FQGNSA. V lost 1 base and J lost 4, with 9 bases in between. The CDR3 contains 14 residues. CDR3 coding DNA: TGTGCCAGCAGCTTAGGGGCATACTCAGATACGCAGTATTTT. Translation gives CASSLGAYSDTQYF.

This chain connects TRBV18 to TRBJ2-6; D is uncertain. The CDR3 covers 14 residues. With 0 bases removed from V and 1 base from J, the gap between germline ends came to 1 base. The V gene's germline CDR1 is KGHSH and CDR2 LQKENI. The CDR3 is CASSPPSGANVLTF. The CDR3, as DNA: TGTGCCAGCTCACCACCTTCTGGGGCCAACGTCCTGACTTTC.

This clone showed up just a few times. The DNA for the CDR3 is TGTGCCACCAGCAAGGGACAGTCTTACACTGAAGCTTTCTTT. It specifies CATSKGQSYTEAFF. This chain joins TRBV15 and TRBJ1-1, with TRBD1 matching 7 bases. From germline, CDR1 is LNHNV and CDR2 YYDKDF (reference sequence). J lost 3 bases, V lost 4 bases, and 5 bases had no gene match. CDR3 size: 14 residues.

The V and J genes are TRBV5-1 and TRBJ2-1, with TRBD2 matching over 12 bases. Germline V gives CDR1 SGHRS, CDR2 YFSETQ. J lost 2 bases, V lost 2 bases, and 2 bases had no gene match. The CDR3 has 16 residues. The CDR3 spells CASSFGTSGPYNEQFF. The CDR3 nucleotides read TGCGCCAGCAGCTTCGGGACTAGCGGGCCCTACAATGAGCAGTTCTTC. The full variable domain, its missing parts supplied by reference TRBV5-1 and TRBJ2-1, is KAGVTQTPRYLIKTRGQQVTLSCSPISGHRSVSWYQQTPGQGLQFLFEYFSETQRNKGNFPGRFSGRQFSNSRSEMNVSTLELGDSALYLCASSFGTSGPYNEQFFGPGTRLTVL.

The V gene is TRBV6-4, the J gene TRBJ2-2, with 9 bases lining up with TRBD1. V trimming: 8 bases; J trimming: 6 bases; junction bases outside the gene matches: 7. The CDR3 length is 14 residues. Germline V lookup: CDR1 MRHNA, CDR2 SNTAGT. The chain's CDR3 is CASRRDRVAGELFF. The CDR3 bases are TGTGCCAGCCGCCGGGACAGGGTGGCCGGGGAGCTGTTTTTT.